The 12 T cell receptor beta chains listed next were all sequenced from one sample in a study of blood T cell repertoires in COVID-19. Here immunoSEQ multiplex PCR was the method, and the copy in TCRdb shows in-frame clones only, minus some. The sample consists of roughly 150,000 clones, approximately 87% of them appearing once. What was sequenced was peripheral blood. All receptors come from a human donor in a cohort sampled during active COVID-19.

This chain joins TRBV12-3 or TRBV12-4 and TRBJ2-3; no clear D gene. This CDR3 region has 11 residues. The ends were cut back, 3 bases at V and 7 bases at J, with 5 bases in the middle. The CDR3, as DNA: TGTGCCAGCAGTTTCCTCCATACGCAGTATTTT. It is translated as CASSFLHTQYF.

The chain has TRBV4-2 and TRBJ1-5; D not certain. The CDR3 contains 16 residues. The germline V gene encodes CDR1 LGHNA and CDR2 YNFKEQ. Trimming shortened V by 1 base and J by 2 bases, and 12 bases separated the two germline ends. CDR3 in DNA: TGTGCCAGCAGCCAAGGCGGAGGTGGCGGCAATCAGCCCCAGCATTTT. Residues: CASSQGGGGGNQPQHF.

V and J are TRBV11-3 and TRBJ2-1; 12 bases map to TRBD2. Looked up from germline, CDR1 is SGHNT and CDR2 is YENEEA. V lost 4 bases and J lost 3; bases outside the gene matches: 1. CDR3 length equals 15 residues. CDR3 DNA: TGTGCCAGCAGCTCTAGCGGGAGGGTCTACAATGAGCAGTTCTTC. It encodes CASSSSGRVYNEQFF.

This sequence joins TRBV4-1 and TRBJ2-3, with D perhaps matching TRBD2 (6 bases). The CDR3 is 16 amino acids. Deletions cut 8 bases from V and 7 bases from J, with 25 bases between. From germline, CDR1 is MGHRA and CDR2 YSYEKL. CDR3 region: CASGRVVGGSGNTQYF. The CDR3 DNA sequence: TGCGCCAGCGGAAGGGTGGTGGGGGGTAGTGGGAATACGCAGTATTTT.

The chain joins TRBV18 to TRBJ2-3; no reliable D call. V was shortened by 2 bases and J by 5 bases, with 11 bases between the two germline ends. In germline, CDR1 is KGHSH, CDR2 LQKENI. The CDR3 totals 14 residues. In nucleotides, the CDR3 is TGTGCCAGCTCACCAGTAACAGAGAGAGATACGCAGTATTTT. Protein product: CASSPVTERDTQYF.

The chain recombines TRBV6-1 with TRBJ2-5; TRBD1 is a possible D gene (6 bases). Germline V gene sequence: CDR1 MNHNS, CDR2 SASEGT. The V gene lost 2 bases and the J gene lost 5 bases, with 15 bases spanning the gap. The CDR3 loop spans 15 amino acids. CDR3 in DNA: TGTGCCAGCAGTGAACAGGGGCCCACCCTCGAGACCCAGTACTTC. Translation gives CASSEQGPTLETQYF.

The chain uses TRBV5-8 and TRBJ2-7, with 7 nucleotides matching TRBD1. CDR1 is SGHTS, CDR2 YDEGEE, per germline. This CDR3 is built from 13 residues. V lost 0 bases, J lost 5 bases, and 2 bases stayed unmatched. The CDR3 is CASSLDRGDEQYF. CDR3 nucleotides: TGTGCCAGCAGCTTGGACAGGGGCGACGAGCAGTACTTC.

The chain couples TRBV27 to TRBJ1-2; the match to TRBD1 covers 8 bases. CDR1 and CDR2 (germline): MNHEY, SMNVEV (reference sequence). The V and J ends lost 7 bases and 3 bases, in that order; junction bases with no gene match: 7. The length of the CDR3 is 14 residues. The CDR3 sequence: CASKQQGVYYGYTF. Written as DNA, the CDR3 is TGTGCCAGCAAACAACAGGGGGTCTACTATGGCTACACCTTC.

In this sample, this clone turned up once. V gene TRBV7-2 combines with J gene TRBJ2-2, with 7 positions matching TRBD2. V lost 3 bases and J lost 10; bases outside the gene matches: 11. The length of the CDR3 is 15 residues. Germline lookup yields CDR1 SGHTA and CDR2 FQGNSA. Written as DNA, the CDR3 is TGTGCCAGCAGCTTGTTTGGGACTACCAACGAGGAGCTGTTTTTT. Translating gives CASSLFGTTNEELFF.

The chain couples TRBV27 to TRBJ2-7; a weak D match, TRBD2 (7 bases). Germline V gives CDR1 MNHEY, CDR2 SMNVEV (reference sequence). Trimming removed 5 bases at V and 6 bases at J, with 17 bases between. The CDR3 extends over 14 amino acids. The CDR3 DNA sequence: TGTGCCAGCAGTCTACAGGGAGGGCGGCGCGAGCAGTACTTC. Translation: CASSLQGGRREQYF.

V is TRBV7-9 and J is TRBJ1-3, with 9 bases lining up with TRBD1. The CDR3 runs 16 residues. Germline trimming cut 3 bases from V and 4 bases from J; bases unmatched to any gene: 7. Germline CDR1 is SEHNR and CDR2 is FQNEAQ (reference sequence). In DNA form, the CDR3 reads TGTGCCAGCAGCTTCCCGGGACAGGGACCGGGAAACACCATATATTTT. The encoded protein is CASSFPGQGPGNTIYF.

This rearrangement joins TRBV11-3 to TRBJ1-2, with D possibly being TRBD1 (5 bases). This CDR3 spans 12 amino acids. V lost 5 bases and J 5 bases, leaving 9 bases between the germline ends. The germline CDR1 and CDR2 sequences are SGHNT and YENEEA. CDR3 coding DNA: TGTGCCAGCAGCCAACAGGAATATGGCTACACCTTC. Its translation: CASSQQEYGYTF.